Following are 14 T cell receptor beta chains from one sample sequenced in a study of post-analysis software for immune sequencing data. Study-level results: About five TRBV segments occurring more often in patients than controls included TRBV5-6, TRBV5-1 and TRBV20-1.

These receptors lack a known antigen. TCR beta cDNA libraries included unique molecular identifiers. TCRdb re-analysed the PCR reads in MiXCR, keeping a single row per CDR3 protein. Of roughly 800,000 distinct CDR3 sequences detected, about 43% appear once; the ten largest clones hold 4.9%. The sequenced material came from blood. These receptors all come from a girl under 18 with multiple sclerosis.

This rearrangement joins TRBV6-6 to TRBJ1-1; D call uncertain. Germline V lookup: CDR1 MNHNY, CDR2 SVGAGI (reference sequence). Deletions cut 5 bases from V and 0 bases from J, with 13 bases between. The length of the CDR3 is 15 residues. CDR3 loop: CASSDLRLMNTEAFF. CDR3 bases: TGTGCCAGCAGTGACCTTAGGTTGATGAACACTGAAGCTTTCTTT.

This chain uses TRBV5-6 with TRBJ2-1; TRBD2 matches at 8 bases. The V and J ends lost 4 bases and 7 bases, in that order; junction bases with no gene match: 10. The CDR3 loop spans 15 amino acids. Germline CDR1 SGHDT, CDR2 YYEEEE. CDR3 residues: CASSPLVAGFNEQFF. CDR3 bases: TGTGCCAGCAGCCCCTTGGTAGCGGGGTTTAATGAGCAGTTCTTC.

This clonotype showed up many times. The CDR3 DNA reads TGTGCCAGCAGCCTCGTAGGGAGCGGCTACACCTTC. Translating it yields CASSLVGSGYTF. V usage is TRBV6-5 and J usage is TRBJ1-2; D uncertain. This CDR3 is built from 12 residues. V lost 6 bases and J lost 8, with 13 bases in between. Germline V CDR1 and CDR2: MNHEY, SVGAGI.

The chain links TRBV29-1 to TRBJ2-3; 10 bases fit TRBD2. Germline CDR1 is SQVTM and CDR2 is ANQGSEA. The CDR3 consists of 15 residues. With V trimmed by 2 bases and J by 5 bases, 7 bases remained unmatched. CDR3 loop: CSVEQAGGLQDTQYF. The CDR3 DNA is TGCAGCGTTGAACAAGCGGGAGGGCTTCAAGATACGCAGTATTTT.

The rearrangement joins TRBV11-2 to TRBJ2-4; D is possibly TRBD2 (6 bases). The DNA end is more similar to TRBJ2-5, so the J call may be wrong. The CDR3 has 14 amino acids. Germline V gives CDR1 SGHAT, CDR2 FQNNGV. For the CDR3, the DNA is TGTGCCAGCAGACCTAGGTCGGCGGGGGAGACCCAGTACTTC. It codes for CASRPRSAGETQYF.

The chain joins TRBV20-1 to TRBJ2-7, with no clear D. Trimming removed 3 bases at V and 3 bases at J, with 9 bases between. This CDR3 region has 12 residues. Looked up from germline, CDR1 is DFQATT and CDR2 is SNEGSKA (reference sequence). CDR3 sequence reads: CSARHPGYEQYF. The CDR3 region has the DNA TGCAGTGCTAGGCACCCGGGCTACGAGCAGTACTTC.

V and J are TRBV6-2 or TRBV6-3 and TRBJ2-1; a possible D gene is TRBD2 (6 bases). This CDR3 is built from 15 residues. Trimming took 4 bases from V and 5 from J, leaving 15 bases between them. Germline-derived CDR1 and CDR2 are MNHEY and SVGEGT. The CDR3 is CASSSREKNDNEQFF. The CDR3 DNA sequence: TGTGCCAGCAGTTCCCGGGAGAAAAATGACAATGAGCAGTTCTTC.

The chain couples TRBV29-1 to TRBJ2-7, with 7 bases matching TRBD1. Germline CDR1 SQVTM, CDR2 ANQGSEA. The trim removed 3 bases at V and 1 base at J, leaving 3 bases unmatched. This CDR3 has 13 residues. CDR3 amino acids: CSVDAGGSYEQYF. The CDR3 DNA sequence: TGCAGCGTTGACGCAGGGGGTTCCTACGAGCAGTACTTC.

V and J are TRBV24-1 and TRBJ2-1; perhaps D is TRBD1 or TRBD2 (5 bases each). The V end lost 4 bases, the J end lost 14 bases, and 17 bases lay between the germline ends. The CDR3 extends over 13 amino acids. The germline V gene has CDR1 KGHDR and CDR2 SFDVKD. CDR3 in amino acids: CATSERPGAKEFF. CDR3 DNA sequence: TGTGCCACCAGTGAACGCCCCGGGGCCAAGGAGTTCTTC.

Only a few counts were recorded for this clonotype. The gene calls are TRBV25-1 and TRBJ2-5, with D possibly being TRBD2 (6 bases). This CDR3 region has 15 residues. The germline CDR1 and CDR2 sequences are MGHDK and SYGVNS. V lost 6 bases and J lost 1, with 15 bases in between. DNA of the CDR3: TGTGCCAGCAGCTTATTCGGGGGTTCCCAAGAGACCCAGTACTTC. Its translation: CASSLFGGSQETQYF. The full variable domain, with the rest looked up from reference TRBV25-1 and TRBJ2-5, is EADIYQTPRYLVIGTGKKITLECSQTMGHDKMYWYQQDPGMELHLIHYSYGVNSTEKGDLSSESTVSRIRTEHFPLTLESARPSHTSQYLCASSLFGGSQETQYFGPGTRLLVL.

In this sample, this clonotype turned up a few times. V and J are TRBV6-5 and TRBJ2-1, with a possible D match to TRBD2 (5 bases). Trimming took off 6 bases at V and 0 bases at J, with 12 bases between the two ends. CDR1 and CDR2 from the germline V gene are MNHEY and SVGAGI. This CDR3 has 15 amino acids. Here the CDR3 reads CASSLSVSSYNEQFF. CDR3 nucleotides: TGTGCCAGCAGCCTTAGCGTATCCTCCTACAATGAGCAGTTCTTC.

This clonotype was counted once. This chain connects TRBV18 to TRBJ1-1; possibly TRBD1 for D (5 bases). V was cut by 6 bases and J by 3 bases, with 20 bases left in between. The CDR3 length is 16 residues. Germline loops: CDR1 KGHSH, CDR2 LQKENI. Here the CDR3 DNA reads TGTGCCAGCTCCCCCGGGCTAGACAGCCTCTACACTGAAGCTTTCTTT. Its protein product is CASSPGLDSLYTEAFF.

CDR3 in DNA: TGTGCCGCTAAGTTAGACAGTAACACTGAAGCTTTCTTT. Its protein product is CAAKLDSNTEAFF. The chain joins TRBV7-2 to TRBJ1-1, with D possibly being TRBD1 (5 bases). CDR1 and CDR2 from the germline V gene are SGHTA and FQGNSA. The CDR3 covers 13 residues. Between the trimmed V and J ends, which lost 11 bases and 2 bases, there was a span of 15 bases.

The chain joins TRBV7-9 to TRBJ2-1; perhaps TRBD1 as D (6 bases). Germline assignment: CDR1 SEHNR and CDR2 FQNEAQ (reference sequence). The CDR3 runs to 13 residues. Between the trimmed V and J ends, which lost 6 bases and 9 bases, there was a span of 15 bases. CDR3 sequence reads: CASRGDISSEQFF. DNA for the CDR3: TGTGCCAGCAGAGGGGACATCTCGAGTGAGCAGTTCTTC.